What follows is one TCR beta chain and its context. This clonotype was seen more than once but under ten times. Its antigen is not yet known. No much larger clone exists at a distance of one base, and base qualities are not known. Taken from the germline V gene, the CDR1 and CDR2 loops are MDHEN and SYDVKM. The CDR3 has 13 amino acids, counting the end cysteine and phenylalanine. The retained sequence is limited to the CDR3, 39 bases, with the frame set at the first base. A distance of 15 bases separates the germline ends of V and J, which lose 5 bases and 8 bases respectively. The sample belongs to a study of T cells after yellow fever vaccination (dated by TCRdb to the late 2010s). A note on the overall study: Libraries from fractions with low cell numbers were prepared with the SMART-Seq v4 Ultra Low Input RNA kit. Bulk TCR alpha and beta repertoires were sequenced longitudinally to track T-cell clones before and after primary and booster YFV17D yellow fever vaccination. Bulk PBMC replicates and cell subsets were isolated from blood drawn at multiple timepoints before and after both primary and secondary immunization. The cohort comprised two healthy male donors, one aged 18 to 29 and one aged 30 to 40 years. The study at large found these results: Computational filtering was needed because FACS-sorted repertoires could contain abundant contaminating clonotypes from the bulk population. A small fraction of clonotypes appeared in both the CD4 and CD8 compartments, likely as a result of convergent recombination. After the booster, most clones that had expanded after primary vaccination were detected again (nearly 98% of CD4 and around nine tenths of CD8), suggesting broad maintenance of memory. The secondary T-cell response was weaker than the primary response but faster, peaking on day 5 instead of day 15. Because the study included only a couple of donors, the extent to which the findings can be generalized is limited.

TCR cDNA was synthesized by 5'RACE template switching, which introduced a universal primer site and unique molecular identifiers. cDNA synthesis was primed from both the TCR alpha and TCR beta constant segments. Library amplification used two PCR steps, and the second PCR step added sample barcodes and sequencing adapters. Sequencing of libraries was performed on Illumina HiSeq 2500 (2x100 bp) or NovaSeq (2x150 bp). Turning to the authors' computational methods: MIGEC handled demultiplexing of reads and collapsing into UMI consensus sequences, while MiXCR performed V(D)J alignment. Vaccine-responding clonotypes were identified with edgeR using replicate PBMC samples, with FDR below 0.01 and a log2 fold change above 5 up to day 15 being required. CD4 or CD8 identity was assigned to each bulk clonotype according to whether the clonotype was present at higher abundance in the sequenced CD4 repertoire or the sequenced CD8 repertoire. TCRdb reanalyzed the raw reads on its own, using fastp at Q25 for trimming and MiXCR for clone calling, and kept in-frame beta chains. Here each entry gathers all rows of one CDR3 protein and keeps the most common genes and DNA. In this record, the V and J calls reflect TCRdb's handling and not the investigators' own analysis. The sample table lists 500,000 to 700,000 distinct CDR3 sequences, 19% of them with a count of one. 13% to 15% of the sample rests with the top ten.

The sample's treatment or condition label, decoded: live attenuated yellow fever vaccine strain. At each blood-draw timepoint, two biological replicates of bulk PBMCs were obtained. A standard Ficoll-Paque protocol was used to isolate PBMCs from peripheral blood. TriZol was used to extract RNA from bulk PBMCs, CD4 and CD8 fractions, and dextramer-positive and dextramer-negative fractions. The rearranged segments are TRBV28 and TRBJ1-2, and possibly TRBD1, on 6 matching bases. This sample comprised PBMCs, obtained 15 days after the yellow fever booster vaccination. The TCR sequence derives from a man aged 25 to 40 who received the YFV17D yellow fever vaccine. CDR3 sequence: CASSTYRDEGYTF. The bases are TGTGCCAGCAGTACCTACAGGGACGAGGGCTACACCTTC.